Listed here are 10 T cell receptor beta chains from one sample, sequenced in a study of spatial heterogeneity in lung cancer. Documented time point: sample taken at primary tumor resection. TCRdb processed the 5' RACE reads anew with MiXCR; each CDR3 protein has one entry. The sample yields about 18,000 distinct CDR3 sequences, under 10% seen once. General study findings and limits: One measure, the expanded intratumoral alpha and beta TCR count, tracked tumor mutation counts.

What these receptors recognize is not known. The sample in question was lung tumor tissue, obtained at surgery. These receptors came from a male donor with early-stage non-small cell lung cancer.

The chain joins TRBV12-3 or TRBV12-4 to TRBJ2-5; D might be TRBD2 (7 bases). The germline V and J ends were trimmed by 5 bases and 5 bases, with 21 bases remaining between them. The CDR3 has 16 residues. For the CDR3, the DNA is TGTGCCAGCAGTCGAGAGGTCCCGGGGGGCGGGGAGACCCAGTACTTC. It translates to CASSREVPGGGETQYF.

In its sample, this clonotype is medium-sized. The chain couples TRBV28 to TRBJ2-7, with 12 nucleotides matching TRBD1. V gave up 6 bases and J gave up 4 bases; unmatched junction bases: 4. The CDR3 extends over 14 amino acids. Looked up from germline, CDR1 is MDHEN and CDR2 is SYDVKM. CDR3 loop: CASRGTGGRYEQYF. The CDR3 region has the DNA TGTGCCAGCAGAGGGACAGGGGGCAGATACGAGCAGTACTTC.

This clonotype was observed a few times. The gene calls are TRBV10-3 and TRBJ2-7; 10 positions match TRBD2. The ends lost 5 bases at V and 3 bases at J; junction bases unmatched: 4. This CDR3 has 14 amino acids. Germline-derived CDR1 and CDR2 are ENHRY and SYGVKD. The chain's CDR3 is CAISPSGGIYEQYF. CDR3 coding DNA: TGTGCCATCAGTCCTAGCGGGGGTATCTACGAGCAGTACTTC.

The DNA of the CDR3 is TGTGCCAGCAGTTCCCGGGACAGATCACCAAATTCACCCCTCCACTTT. Protein: CASSSRDRSPNSPLHF. This chain joins TRBV12-3 or TRBV12-4 and TRBJ1-6; 7 nucleotides agree with TRBD1. The CDR3 extends over 16 amino acids. Germline trimming cut 4 bases from V and 7 bases from J; bases unmatched to any gene: 10.

This clonotype was counted ten times or more. The chain links TRBV5-1 to TRBJ2-1, with 9 bases matching TRBD2. V trimming: 4 bases; J trimming: 2 bases; junction bases outside the gene matches: 10. The CDR3 is 17 residues long. The V gene's germline CDR1 is SGHRS and CDR2 YFSETQ. This CDR3 is CASSPSGGGATYNEQFF. The CDR3 region has the DNA TGCGCCAGCAGCCCGAGTGGCGGGGGGGCTACCTACAATGAGCAGTTCTTC.

The chain has TRBV9 and TRBJ1-5, with TRBD1 identical over 7 bases. After removal of 3 bases from V and 6 bases from J, the junction contained 9 bases not matched to a gene. This CDR3 has 15 residues. Per the germline V gene, CDR1 is SGDLS and CDR2 is YYNGEE. CDR3 nucleotide sequence: TGTGCCAGCAGCGAAACAGGGGAAGTGAGTCAGCCCCAGCATTTT. It codes for CASSETGEVSQPQHF.

CDR3 nucleotide sequence: TGTGCCAGCAGCGACGACAGCCCTATCTTAACTAATGAAAAACTGTTTTTT. This translates into CASSDDSPILTNEKLFF. This chain connects TRBV12-3 or TRBV12-4 to TRBJ1-4, with D possibly matching TRBD1 (5 bases). The CDR3 covers 17 residues. Between the trimmed V and J ends, which lost 6 bases and 1 base, there was a span of 18 bases.

The sample holds many counts of this clonotype. The chain has TRBV27 and TRBJ2-3; 8 bases fit TRBD2. This CDR3 spans 18 amino acids. Germline trimming cut 0 bases from V and 0 bases from J; bases unmatched to any gene: 8. Germline-derived CDR1 and CDR2 are MNHEY and SMNVEV (reference sequence). Written as DNA, the CDR3 is TGTGCCAGCAGTTTATCGGGTAGCGGGGCCACTAGCACAGATACGCAGTATTTT. Translating gives CASSLSGSGATSTDTQYF.

The genes are TRBV30 and TRBJ2-6; D is unclear. CDR1 is GTSNPN, CDR2 SVGIG, per germline (reference sequence). This CDR3 has 17 amino acids. V lost 0 bases and J lost 2, with 14 bases in between. The CDR3 nucleotides are TGTGCCTGGAGTGTCTCGAGGATACCGGCTGGGGCCAACGTCCTGACTTTC. Protein: CAWSVSRIPAGANVLTF.

The CDR3 bases are TGTGCCAGCTCACCAACAGGGCTTAGGAACACTGAAGCTTTCTTT. It encodes CASSPTGLRNTEAFF. The rearrangement links TRBV18 to TRBJ1-1; D perhaps matches TRBD1 (6 bases). The germline V gene encodes CDR1 KGHSH and CDR2 LQKENI. This CDR3 spans 15 amino acids. Trimming stripped 2 bases from V and 1 base from J, with 11 bases between.